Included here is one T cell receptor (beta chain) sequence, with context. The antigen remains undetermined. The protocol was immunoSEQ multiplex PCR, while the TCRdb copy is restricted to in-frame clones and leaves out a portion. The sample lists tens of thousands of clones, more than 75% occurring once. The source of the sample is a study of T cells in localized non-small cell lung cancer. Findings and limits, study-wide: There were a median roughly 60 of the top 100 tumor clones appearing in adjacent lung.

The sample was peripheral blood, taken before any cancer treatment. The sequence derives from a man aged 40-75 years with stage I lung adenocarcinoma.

In DNA form, the CDR3 reads TGCGCCAGCAGCTTATCCGGGAGTACCACCGGGGAGCTGTTTTTT. It yields the protein CASSLSGSTTGELFF. J is TRBJ2-2 and V is TRBV5-1; tentatively, D is TRBD2 (6 bases). CDR3 length: 15 residues. V shed 2 bases and J shed 4 bases, with 12 bases lying between them. Germline V CDR1 and CDR2: SGHRS, YFSETQ.